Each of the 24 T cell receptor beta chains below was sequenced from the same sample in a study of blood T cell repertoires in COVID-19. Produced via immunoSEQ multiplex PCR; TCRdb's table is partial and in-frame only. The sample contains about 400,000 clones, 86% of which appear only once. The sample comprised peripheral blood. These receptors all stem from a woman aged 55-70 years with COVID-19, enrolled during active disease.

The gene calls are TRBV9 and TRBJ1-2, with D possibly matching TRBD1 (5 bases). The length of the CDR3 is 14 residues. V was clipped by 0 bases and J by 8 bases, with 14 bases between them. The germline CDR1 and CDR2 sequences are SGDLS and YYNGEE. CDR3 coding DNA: TGTGCCAGCAGCGTAGACCCTACAGGCTCGGGCTACACCTTC. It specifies CASSVDPTGSGYTF.

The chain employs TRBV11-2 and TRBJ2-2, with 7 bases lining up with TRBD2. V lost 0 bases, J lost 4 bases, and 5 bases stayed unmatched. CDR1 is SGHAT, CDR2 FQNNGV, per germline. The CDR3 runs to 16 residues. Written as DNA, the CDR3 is TGTGCCAGCAGCTTAGATTCGGGGGGATTCACCGGGGAGCTGTTTTTT. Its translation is CASSLDSGGFTGELFF. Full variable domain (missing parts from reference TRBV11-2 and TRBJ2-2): EAGVAQSPRYKIIEKRQSVAFWCNPISGHATLYWYQQILGQGPKLLIQFQNNGVVDDSQLPKDRFSAERLKGVDSTLKIQPAKLEDSAVYLCASSLDSGGFTGELFFGEGSRLTVL.

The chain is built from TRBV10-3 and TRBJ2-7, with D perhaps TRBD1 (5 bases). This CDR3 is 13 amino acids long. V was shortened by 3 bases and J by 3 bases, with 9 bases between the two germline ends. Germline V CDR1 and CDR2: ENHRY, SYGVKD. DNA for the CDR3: TGTGCCATCAGTGAACAGGCAGGCTACGAGCAGTACTTC. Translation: CAISEQAGYEQYF.

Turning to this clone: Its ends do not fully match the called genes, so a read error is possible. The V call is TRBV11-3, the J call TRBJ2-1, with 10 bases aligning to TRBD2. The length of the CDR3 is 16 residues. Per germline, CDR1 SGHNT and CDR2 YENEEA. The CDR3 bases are TGTGCCAGCAGCCTAGAGCGGGGGGGCTCCTACAATGAGCAGTTCTTC. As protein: CASSLERGGSYNEQFF.

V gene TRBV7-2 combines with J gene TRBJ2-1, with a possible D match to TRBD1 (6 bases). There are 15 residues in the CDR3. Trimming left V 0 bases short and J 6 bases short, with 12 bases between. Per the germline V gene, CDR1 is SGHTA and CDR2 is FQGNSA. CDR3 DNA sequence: TGTGCCAGCAGCTTAGCTGGGGGCGGGTCCAATGAGCAGTTCTTC. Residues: CASSLAGGGSNEQFF.

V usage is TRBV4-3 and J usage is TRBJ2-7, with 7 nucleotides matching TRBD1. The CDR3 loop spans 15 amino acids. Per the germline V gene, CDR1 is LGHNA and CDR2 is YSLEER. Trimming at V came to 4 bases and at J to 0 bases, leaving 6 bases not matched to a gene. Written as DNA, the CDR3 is TGCGCCAGCAGCCTAAAGACAGGGCCCTCCTACGAGCAGTACTTC. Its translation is CASSLKTGPSYEQYF.

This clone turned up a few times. CDR3 DNA: TGCGCCAGCAGTGAAGGTCTAGATCAGCCCCAGCATTTT. It codes for CASSEGLDQPQHF. J is TRBJ1-5 and V is TRBV10-1; D is uncertain. Germline assignment: CDR1 WNHNN and CDR2 SYGVQD (reference sequence). Trimming took 3 bases from V and 5 from J, leaving 8 bases between them. The CDR3 loop spans 13 amino acids.

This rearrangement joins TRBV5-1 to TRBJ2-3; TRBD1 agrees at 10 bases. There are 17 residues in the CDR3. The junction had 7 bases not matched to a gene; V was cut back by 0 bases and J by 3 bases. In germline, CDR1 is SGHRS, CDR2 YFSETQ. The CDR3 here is CASSLAPGQGRTDTQYF. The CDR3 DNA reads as TGCGCCAGCAGCTTGGCCCCGGGACAGGGGCGGACAGATACGCAGTATTTT.

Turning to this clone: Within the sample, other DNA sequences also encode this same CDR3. The CDR3 is CASSGTGGNQPQHF. CDR3 sequence (DNA): TGTGCCAGCAGTGGGACAGGGGGAAATCAGCCCCAGCATTTT. The chain carries TRBV2 and TRBJ1-5; 10 positions agree with TRBD1. Germline values: CDR1 SNHLY, CDR2 FYNNEI. The CDR3 has 14 amino acids. Trimming took 4 bases from V and 4 from J; bases not matched to a gene: 1. Full variable domain (rest looked up from reference TRBV2 and TRBJ1-5): EPEVTQTPSHQVTQMGQEVILRCVPISNHLYFYWYRQILGQKVEFLVSFYNNEISEKSEIFDDQFSVERPDGSNFTLKIRSTKLEDSAMYFCASSGTGGNQPQHFGDGTRLSIL.

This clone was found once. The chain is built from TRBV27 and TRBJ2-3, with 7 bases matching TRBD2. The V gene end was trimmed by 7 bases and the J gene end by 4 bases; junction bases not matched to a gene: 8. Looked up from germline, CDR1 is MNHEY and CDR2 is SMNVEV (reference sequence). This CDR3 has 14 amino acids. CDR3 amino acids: CASTSGGVADTQYF. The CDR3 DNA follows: TGTGCCAGCACTTCGGGGGGTGTCGCAGATACGCAGTATTTT.

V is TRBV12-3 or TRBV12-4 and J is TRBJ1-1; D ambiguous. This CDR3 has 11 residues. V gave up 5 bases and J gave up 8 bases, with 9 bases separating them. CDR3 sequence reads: CASSGGLEAFF. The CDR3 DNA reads TGTGCCAGCAGTGGCGGGCTAGAAGCTTTCTTT.

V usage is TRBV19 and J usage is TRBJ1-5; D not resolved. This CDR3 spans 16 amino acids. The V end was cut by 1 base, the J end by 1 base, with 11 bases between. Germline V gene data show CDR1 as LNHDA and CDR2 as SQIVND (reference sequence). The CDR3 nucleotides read TGTGCCAGTAGTATAGGCGGGAAGGTAAGCAATCAGCCCCAGCATTTT. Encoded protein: CASSIGGKVSNQPQHF. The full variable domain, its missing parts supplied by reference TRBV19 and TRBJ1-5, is DGGITQSPKYLFRKEGQNVTLSCEQNLNHDAMYWYRQDPGQGLRLIYYSQIVNDFQKGDIAEGYSVSREKKESFPLTVTSAQKNPTAFYLCASSIGGKVSNQPQHFGDGTRLSIL.

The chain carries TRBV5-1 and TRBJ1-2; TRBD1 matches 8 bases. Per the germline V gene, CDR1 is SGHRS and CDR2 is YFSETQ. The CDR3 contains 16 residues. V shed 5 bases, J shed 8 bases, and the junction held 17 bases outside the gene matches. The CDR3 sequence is CASRLSLPGQDGGYTF. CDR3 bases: TGCGCCAGCAGATTGTCTCTTCCGGGACAGGATGGGGGCTACACCTTC.

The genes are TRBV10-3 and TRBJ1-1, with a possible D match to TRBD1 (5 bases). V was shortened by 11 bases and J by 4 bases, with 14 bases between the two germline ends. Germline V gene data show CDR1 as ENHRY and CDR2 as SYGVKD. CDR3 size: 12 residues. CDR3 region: CAGQGVSTEAFF. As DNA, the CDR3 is TGTGCCGGCCAAGGGGTTAGCACTGAAGCTTTCTTT.

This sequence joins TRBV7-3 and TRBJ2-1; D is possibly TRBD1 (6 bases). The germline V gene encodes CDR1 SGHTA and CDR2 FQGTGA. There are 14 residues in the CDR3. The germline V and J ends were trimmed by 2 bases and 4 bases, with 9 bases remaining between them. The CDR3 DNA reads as TGTGCCAGCAGCTTAGGGGGCGGTTACAATGAGCAGTTCTTC. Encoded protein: CASSLGGGYNEQFF.

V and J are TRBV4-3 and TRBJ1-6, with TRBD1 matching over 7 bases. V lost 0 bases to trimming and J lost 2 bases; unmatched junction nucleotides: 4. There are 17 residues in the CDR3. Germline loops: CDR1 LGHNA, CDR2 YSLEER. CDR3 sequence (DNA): TGCGCCAGCAGCCAAGATGGGGACAGCACCTATAATTCACCCCTCCACTTT. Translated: CASSQDGDSTYNSPLHF.

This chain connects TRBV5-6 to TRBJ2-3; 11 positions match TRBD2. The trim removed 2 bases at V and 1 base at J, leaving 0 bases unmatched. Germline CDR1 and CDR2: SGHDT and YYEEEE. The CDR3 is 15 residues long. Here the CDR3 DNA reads TGTGCCAGCAGCTTACTAGCGGGGGGCACAGATACGCAGTATTTT. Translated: CASSLLAGGTDTQYF.

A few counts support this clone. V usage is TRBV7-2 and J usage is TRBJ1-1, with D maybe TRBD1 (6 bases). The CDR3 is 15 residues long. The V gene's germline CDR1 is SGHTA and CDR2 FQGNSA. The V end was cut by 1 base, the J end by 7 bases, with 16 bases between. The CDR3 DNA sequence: TGTGCCAGCAGCTTAGTTCCCGGGACAAAAAATGAAGCTTTCTTT. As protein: CASSLVPGTKNEAFF.

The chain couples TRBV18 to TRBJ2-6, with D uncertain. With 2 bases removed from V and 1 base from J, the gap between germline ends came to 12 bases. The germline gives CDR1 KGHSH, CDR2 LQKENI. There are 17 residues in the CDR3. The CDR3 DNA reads TGTGCCAGCTCACCAGGGCCGCACCCATCTGGGGCCAACGTCCTGACTTTC. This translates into CASSPGPHPSGANVLTF.

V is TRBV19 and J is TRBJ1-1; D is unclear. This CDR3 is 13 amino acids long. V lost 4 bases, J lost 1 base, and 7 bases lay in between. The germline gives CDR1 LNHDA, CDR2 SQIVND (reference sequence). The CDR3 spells CASSTYGNTEAFF. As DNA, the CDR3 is TGTGCCAGTAGTACATACGGGAACACTGAAGCTTTCTTT.

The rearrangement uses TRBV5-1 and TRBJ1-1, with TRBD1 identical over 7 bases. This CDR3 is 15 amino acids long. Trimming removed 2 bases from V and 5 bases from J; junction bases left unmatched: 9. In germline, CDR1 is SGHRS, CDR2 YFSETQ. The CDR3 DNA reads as TGCGCCAGCAGCTTTGGACAGGCGAAGGGTACTGAAGCTTTCTTT. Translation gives CASSFGQAKGTEAFF. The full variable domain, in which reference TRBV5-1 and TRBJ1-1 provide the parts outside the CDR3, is KAGVTQTPRYLIKTRGQQVTLSCSPISGHRSVSWYQQTPGQGLQFLFEYFSETQRNKGNFPGRFSGRQFSNSRSEMNVSTLELGDSALYLCASSFGQAKGTEAFFGQGTRLTVV.

Written as DNA, the CDR3 is TGTGCCAGCAGTGGGGACAGGGAAGAGACCCAGTACTTC. Translated, it gives CASSGDREETQYF. The rearrangement joins TRBV2 to TRBJ2-5, with 9 bases aligning to TRBD1. Germline assignment: CDR1 SNHLY and CDR2 FYNNEI. CDR3 length: 13 residues. J gave up 3 bases and V 4 bases, and 0 bases lay outside the gene matches.

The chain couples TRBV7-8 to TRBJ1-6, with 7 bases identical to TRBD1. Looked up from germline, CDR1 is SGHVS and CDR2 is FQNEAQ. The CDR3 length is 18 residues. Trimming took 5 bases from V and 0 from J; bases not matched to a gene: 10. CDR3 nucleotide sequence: TGTGCCAGCAGCCAAGGACAGGTTCTGAGCTCCTATAATTCACCCCTCCACTTT. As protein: CASSQGQVLSSYNSPLHF. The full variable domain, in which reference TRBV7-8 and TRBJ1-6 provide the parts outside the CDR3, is GAGVSQSPRYKVAKRGQDVALRCDPISGHVSLFWYQQALGQGPEFLTYFQNEAQLDKSGLPSDRFFAERPEGSVSTLKIQRTQQEDSAVYLCASSQGQVLSSYNSPLHFGNGTRLTVT.

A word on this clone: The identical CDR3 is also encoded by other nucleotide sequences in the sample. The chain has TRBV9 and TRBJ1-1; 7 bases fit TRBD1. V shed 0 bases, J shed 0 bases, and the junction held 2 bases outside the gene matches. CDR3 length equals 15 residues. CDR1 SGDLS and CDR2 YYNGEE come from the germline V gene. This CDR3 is CASSVGGQLNTEAFF. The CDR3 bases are TGTGCCAGCAGCGTAGGGGGACAGCTGAACACTGAAGCTTTCTTT. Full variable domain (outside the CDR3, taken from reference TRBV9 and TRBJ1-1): DSGVTQTPKHLITATGQRVTLRCSPRSGDLSVYWYQQSLDQGLQFLIQYYNGEERAKGNILERFSAQQFPDLHSELNLSSLELGDSALYFCASSVGGQLNTEAFFGQGTRLTVV.